This passage covers 18 T cell receptor beta chains from one sample sequenced in a study of chemoradiotherapy in HPV16-positive cancers. Libraries were prepared by immunoSEQ multiplex PCR; TCRdb keeps only in-frame clonotypes and omits some of them. Altogether some 5,000 clones are present, roughly 85% being singletons, with the ten largest covering around 4.7%. The starting material was tumor tissue, obtained from a patient who underwent chemoradiotherapy. These TCRs come from a human donor with HPV-associated anogenital cancer.

The chain carries TRBV11-2 and TRBJ2-1; no reliable D call. This CDR3 has 16 amino acids. Germline V gives CDR1 SGHAT, CDR2 FQNNGV. V was shortened by 4 bases and J by 0 bases, with 13 bases between the two germline ends. DNA for the CDR3: TGTGCCAGCAGCTCCCAACCCTCTAGCTCCTACAATGAGCAGTTCTTC. This translates into CASSSQPSSSYNEQFF.

The CDR3 is CASSFSAGQSYNEQFF. As DNA, the CDR3 is TGTGCCAGCAGCTTCTCGGCCGGACAGTCCTACAATGAGCAGTTCTTC. This sequence joins TRBV7-3 and TRBJ2-1; the D gene is possibly TRBD1 (6 bases). The CDR3 is 16 residues long. V lost 3 bases and J lost 1, with 13 bases in between. CDR1 and CDR2 (germline): SGHTA, FQGTGA.

The genes are TRBV4-3 and TRBJ1-2, with TRBD1 matching over 7 bases. Germline V gene lookup returns CDR1 LGHNA and CDR2 YSLEER. V was clipped by 0 bases and J by 3 bases; unmatched bases: 10. The CDR3 runs 17 residues. The CDR3 reads CASSQDIIRDRHYGYTF. CDR3 coding DNA: TGCGCCAGCAGCCAAGACATAATCCGGGACAGACACTATGGCTACACCTTC.

This sequence joins TRBV6-1 and TRBJ1-4; D uncertain. The length of the CDR3 is 14 residues. V lost 6 bases, J lost 6 bases, and 14 bases lay in between. Germline V CDR1 and CDR2: MNHNS, SASEGT. DNA of the CDR3: TGTGCCAGCAGCCAACGGAGCTCTCATGAAAAACTGTTTTTT. Its translation is CASSQRSSHEKLFF.

J is TRBJ2-7 and V is TRBV11-3; 7 nucleotides agree with TRBD2. V dropped 5 bases and J dropped 4; count of bases not matched to a gene: 14. Germline loops: CDR1 SGHNT, CDR2 YENEEA. This CDR3 comprises 16 residues. CDR3 in DNA: TGTGCCAGCAGCAAACCAATGGGCGGGGGTTATTACGAGCAGTACTTC. Translated: CASSKPMGGGYYEQYF.

The count of this clone is one. The rearrangement links TRBV7-8 to TRBJ1-1; no clear D gene. Germline assignment: CDR1 SGHVS and CDR2 FQNEAQ. Trimming took 2 bases from V and 5 from J, leaving 15 bases between them. The CDR3 consists of 15 residues. The CDR3 region has the DNA TGTGCCAGCAGCTTAAGTCCCGGGAGGGTGACTGAAGCTTTCTTT. Amino acids: CASSLSPGRVTEAFF.

The chain has TRBV27 and TRBJ2-3; the match to TRBD2 covers 10 bases. Per the germline V gene, CDR1 is MNHEY and CDR2 is SMNVEV (reference sequence). The V gene end was trimmed by 4 bases and the J gene end by 5 bases; junction bases not matched to a gene: 15. The CDR3 extends over 18 amino acids. CDR3 DNA: TGTGCCAGCAGTTCCGCCGGGGCTAGCGGGAGTGTTTTAGATACGCAGTATTTT. Amino acids: CASSSAGASGSVLDTQYF.

The sample holds a few counts of this clone. The CDR3 region is CASSKKIAKNIQYF. CDR3 nucleotide sequence: TGTGCCAGCAGTAAAAAGATAGCCAAAAACATTCAGTACTTC. The chain links TRBV6-5 to TRBJ2-4; D remains ambiguous. V gave up 5 bases and J gave up 0 bases, with 8 bases separating them. Germline assignment: CDR1 MNHEY and CDR2 SVGAGI. The CDR3 covers 14 residues.

The chain carries TRBV7-9 and TRBJ2-5; D is unclear. CDR3 length equals 12 residues. Germline V gene sequence: CDR1 SEHNR, CDR2 FQNEAQ (reference sequence). Trimming removed 8 bases from V and 2 bases from J, with 9 bases in between. The CDR3 region has the DNA TGTGCCAGCGAAGGGTTACAAGAGACCCAGTACTTC. Its translation: CASEGLQETQYF.

V is TRBV10-3 and J is TRBJ2-4, with D possibly being TRBD2 (6 bases). CDR1 is ENHRY and CDR2 is SYGVKD in the germline V gene. V was clipped by 6 bases and J by 0 bases, with 12 bases between them. The CDR3 totals 15 residues. The CDR3 DNA follows: TGTGCCATCAGCCCTAGCGCAGTAGCCAAAAACATTCAGTACTTC. Its protein is CAISPSAVAKNIQYF.

The chain carries TRBV6-4 and TRBJ1-2; D is perhaps TRBD1 (6 bases). Trimming cost V 0 bases and J 3 bases, with 14 bases left between them. Looked up from germline, CDR1 is MRHNA and CDR2 is SNTAGT. The CDR3 runs to 16 residues. As DNA, the CDR3 is TGTGCCAGCAGTGACTCGGGGCAGGGGACGGACTATGGCTACACCTTC. Residues: CASSDSGQGTDYGYTF.

The rearrangement links TRBV10-1 to TRBJ2-2; D gene ambiguous. Germline V lookup: CDR1 WNHNN, CDR2 SYGVQD (reference sequence). The length of the CDR3 is 13 residues. V was shortened by 4 bases and J by 3 bases, with 6 bases between the two germline ends. The CDR3 here is CASSGSDTGELFF. Here the CDR3 DNA reads TGCGCCAGCAGTGGGAGTGACACCGGGGAGCTGTTTTTT.

The rearrangement links TRBV7-8 to TRBJ2-2, with D perhaps TRBD1 (5 bases). The ends were cut back, 0 bases at V and 1 base at J, with 18 bases in the middle. In germline, CDR1 is SGHVS, CDR2 FQNEAQ. This CDR3 spans 19 amino acids. The CDR3 coding sequence is TGTGCCAGCAGCTTAGCGGGAAGGGGCGTCAATAAGAACACCGGGGAGCTGTTTTTT. Its protein is CASSLAGRGVNKNTGELFF.

V usage is TRBV19 and J usage is TRBJ2-3; 14 bases map to TRBD2. The CDR3 covers 18 residues. The ends lost 7 bases at V and 2 bases at J; junction bases unmatched: 11. In germline, CDR1 is LNHDA, CDR2 SQIVND (reference sequence). The DNA for the CDR3 is TGTGCCAGTAAGAGACTAGCGGGAGGGAAGGGGCTCACAGATACGCAGTATTTT. This translates into CASKRLAGGKGLTDTQYF.

The chain carries TRBV4-2 and TRBJ2-7; TRBD1 matches 8 bases. The V segment lost 2 bases and the J segment 2 bases; nucleotides outside the gene matches: 5. CDR3 length: 15 amino acids. Germline CDR1 reads LGHNA; CDR2 reads YNFKEQ. CDR3 DNA: TGTGCCAGCAGCCAACAAGGACAGGGCCCCTACGAGCAGTACTTC. Protein sequence: CASSQQGQGPYEQYF.

The V gene is TRBV6-5, the J gene TRBJ2-4; TRBD2 aligns across 8 bases. CDR3 length: 15 amino acids. With V trimmed by 4 bases and J by 8 bases, 10 bases remained unmatched. Per the germline V gene, CDR1 is MNHEY and CDR2 is SVGAGI. The CDR3 DNA reads TGTGCCAGCAGTTCCCTCGGGGGGGCGGGGGACATTCAGTACTTC. Translated, it gives CASSSLGGAGDIQYF.

V and J are TRBV5-5 and TRBJ2-7; D perhaps matches TRBD2 (6 bases). The germline V gene encodes CDR1 SGHKS and CDR2 YYEKEE (reference sequence). V shed 2 bases and J shed 9 bases, with 9 bases lying between them. The length of the CDR3 is 11 residues. As DNA, the CDR3 is TGTGCCAGCAGCTTCACTAGCTGGCAGTACTTC. The encoded protein is CASSFTSWQYF.

The chain employs TRBV7-3 and TRBJ1-5; 7 bases fit TRBD1. Germline V CDR1 and CDR2: SGHTA, FQGTGA. With 5 bases clipped from V and 3 bases from J, the junction kept 19 bases outside the gene matches. There are 19 residues in the CDR3. CDR3 coding DNA: TGTGCCAGCAGCCGTACGTCAGGAACAGGGGCCCCCATCAATCAGCCCCAGCATTTT. This sequence encodes CASSRTSGTGAPINQPQHF.